The 21 T cell receptor beta chains reported below all come from one sample, sequenced in a study of cytomegalovirus exposure and HLA in healthy donors. PCR involved 60 Vbeta and 13 Jbeta primers. The data were produced by immunoSEQ multiplex PCR, yet TCRdb's version contains in-frame clones alone and is incomplete. Here the sample spans roughly 150,000 clones, just under 80% being singletons. Sequencing input: PBMCs. These receptors came from a woman aged 40-49 years in good health and CMV-seropositive.

CDR3 in amino acids: CASSLGLAADTQYF. Written as DNA, the CDR3 is TGTGCCAGCAGCCTTGGACTAGCAGCAGATACGCAGTATTTT. V usage is TRBV4-2 and J usage is TRBJ2-3; TRBD2 matches 8 bases. With V trimmed by 4 bases and J by 4 bases, 4 bases remained unmatched. The CDR3 has 14 amino acids. Germline CDR1 LGHNA, CDR2 YNFKEQ.

V is TRBV13 and J is TRBJ1-1; 10 nucleotides match TRBD1. This CDR3 has 13 amino acids. In germline, CDR1 is PRHDT, CDR2 FYEKMQ (reference sequence). The V segment lost 5 bases and the J segment 8 bases; nucleotides outside the gene matches: 5. The CDR3 protein is CASSHRTGGEAFF. In DNA, the CDR3 is TGTGCCAGCAGCCATCGGACAGGGGGAGAAGCTTTCTTT. The whole variable domain, filled in from reference TRBV13 and TRBJ1-1, reads AAGVIQSPRHLIKEKRETATLKCYPIPRHDTVYWYQQGPGQDPQFLISFYEKMQSDKGSIPDRFSAQQFSDYHSELNMSSLELGDSALYFCASSHRTGGEAFFGQGTRLTVV.

The DNA of the CDR3 is TGTGCCAGCAGCTTGTTACCCGTAGCGGGGGACTTCGGGAGGACAGATACGCAGTATTTT. Its translation: CASSLLPVAGDFGRTDTQYF. J is TRBJ2-3 and V is TRBV7-7, with 9 bases matching TRBD2. V lost 3 bases to trimming and J lost 3 bases; unmatched junction nucleotides: 19. The CDR3 consists of 20 residues. Germline loops: CDR1 SSHAT, CDR2 FNYEAQ (reference sequence).

V and J are TRBV6-1 and TRBJ1-2; 7 nucleotides match TRBD1. The germline gives CDR1 MNHNS, CDR2 SASEGT. The CDR3 is 14 amino acids. The junction had 3 bases not matched to a gene; V was cut back by 5 bases and J by 0 bases. The CDR3: CASSFGTANYGYTF. CDR3 coding DNA: TGTGCCAGCAGTTTCGGGACAGCTAACTATGGCTACACCTTC.

The chain couples TRBV10-2 to TRBJ1-2; a possible D gene is TRBD1 (5 bases). The V gene lost 6 bases and the J gene lost 7 bases, with 12 bases spanning the gap. The CDR3 runs 12 residues. The V gene's germline CDR1 is WSHSY and CDR2 SAAADI. The CDR3, as DNA: TGCGCCAGCAGGGGAGGGGAAGCTGGCTACACCTTC. Protein: CASRGGEAGYTF.

The CDR3 DNA is TGTGCCAGCAGCCAAGTCGGACAGCAAAATTCACCCCTCCACTTT. It specifies CASSQVGQQNSPLHF. J is TRBJ1-6 and V is TRBV4-2; TRBD1 is a possible D gene (6 bases). Germline-derived CDR1 and CDR2 are LGHNA and YNFKEQ. The CDR3 is 15 residues long. V dropped 1 base and J dropped 7 bases, with 11 bases sitting between them.

This chain joins TRBV2 and TRBJ2-3; TRBD2 is a possible D gene (6 bases). The germline V gene encodes CDR1 SNHLY and CDR2 FYNNEI. Between the trimmed V and J ends, which lost 6 bases and 1 base, there was a span of 14 bases. The CDR3 loop spans 15 amino acids. CDR3 amino acids: CASSSRPGGTDTQYF. Here the CDR3 DNA reads TGTGCCAGCAGCTCCCGACCGGGAGGCACAGATACGCAGTATTTT.

The V and J genes are TRBV15 and TRBJ1-2, with 10 bases fitting TRBD1. V trimming: 0 bases; J trimming: 4 bases; junction bases outside the gene matches: 8. The CDR3 runs to 17 residues. CDR1 is LNHNV and CDR2 is YYDKDF in the germline V gene (reference sequence). DNA for the CDR3: TGTGCCACCAGCAGAGACCGCCCGGGACAGGGGAGCTATGGCTACACCTTC. Protein sequence: CATSRDRPGQGSYGYTF.

The chain links TRBV14 to TRBJ1-2, with D maybe TRBD1 (5 bases). Germline loops: CDR1 SGHDN, CDR2 FVKESK. V shed 0 bases and J shed 4 bases, with 12 bases lying between them. This CDR3 spans 15 amino acids. CDR3 loop: CASSQERGTPYGYTF. CDR3 DNA sequence: TGTGCCAGCAGCCAAGAACGCGGGACGCCCTATGGCTACACCTTC.

The chain joins TRBV5-1 to TRBJ1-1; no clear D. The CDR3 is 14 amino acids. The V end lost 4 bases, the J end lost 4 bases, and 14 bases lay between the germline ends. Per the germline V gene, CDR1 is SGHRS and CDR2 is YFSETQ. The CDR3 spells CASSPAGVSTEAFF. CDR3 bases: TGCGCCAGCAGCCCGGCCGGGGTGAGCACTGAAGCTTTCTTT.

The chain recombines TRBV19 with TRBJ2-7, with 7 bases matching TRBD1. The V gene's germline CDR1 is LNHDA and CDR2 SQIVND (reference sequence). V lost 5 bases to trimming and J lost 2 bases; unmatched junction nucleotides: 12. The length of the CDR3 is 16 residues. The CDR3 region is CASSLEPGQNAYEQYF. The DNA of the CDR3 is TGTGCCAGTAGTTTGGAACCGGGACAGAACGCCTACGAGCAGTACTTC.

This clone was detected a few times. The chain employs TRBV7-2 and TRBJ1-2, with a weak D call TRBD1 (6 bases). Trimming stripped 5 bases from V and 2 bases from J, with 24 bases between. The CDR3 has 18 amino acids. CDR1 and CDR2 (germline): SGHTA, FQGNSA. The CDR3 DNA sequence: TGTGCCAGCAGCCCGTTGGGTGTGGTGGACAGAGGAAACTATGGCTACACCTTC. It is translated as CASSPLGVVDRGNYGYTF.

J is TRBJ1-1 and V is TRBV19; no definite D call. The germline gives CDR1 LNHDA, CDR2 SQIVND (reference sequence). Trimming left V 4 bases short and J 6 bases short, with 6 bases between. This CDR3 has 11 amino acids. CDR3 in amino acids: CASSRASEAFF. The CDR3 nucleotides read TGTGCCAGTAGTAGGGCCTCTGAAGCTTTCTTT.

CDR3 nucleotides: TGTGCCAGCACTCAGACTAGCGGGGGGCCTAGGGTGTATTTT. It specifies CASTQTSGGPRVYF. This chain connects TRBV6-5 to TRBJ2-3; 13 bases align to TRBD2. CDR3 length: 14 residues. CDR1 and CDR2 from the germline V gene are MNHEY and SVGAGI. V lost 7 bases, J lost 14 bases, and 12 bases stayed unmatched.

The chain joins TRBV5-4 to TRBJ2-6; 10 nucleotides line up with TRBD1. Germline assignment: CDR1 SGHNT and CDR2 YYREEE (reference sequence). The CDR3 consists of 17 residues. With V trimmed by 3 bases and J by 2 bases, 5 bases remained unmatched. This CDR3 reads CASSSPGQGAGANVLTF. For the CDR3, the DNA is TGTGCCAGCAGCTCCCCCGGACAGGGGGCTGGGGCCAACGTCCTGACTTTC.

This clone was found a few times. The chain couples TRBV19 to TRBJ2-2; D possibly corresponds to TRBD2 (6 bases). Germline CDR1 reads LNHDA; CDR2 reads SQIVND (reference sequence). The CDR3 sequence is 15 residues long. V lost 6 bases to trimming and J lost 3 bases, with 14 bases between them. The DNA for the CDR3 is TGTGCCAGTAGACAGTTCGGGGGATACACCGGGGAGCTGTTTTTT. Its translation: CASRQFGGYTGELFF.

This chain links TRBV5-1 with TRBJ2-1; the match to TRBD2 covers 7 bases. The germline CDR1 and CDR2 sequences are SGHRS and YFSETQ. Trimming removed 3 bases from V and 4 bases from J; junction bases left unmatched: 10. The CDR3 consists of 16 residues. Here the CDR3 DNA reads TGCGCCAGCAGCTCGGTGGGGGGGACCACGTACAATGAGCAGTTCTTC. It specifies CASSSVGGTTYNEQFF. The full variable domain, in which reference TRBV5-1 and TRBJ2-1 provide the parts outside the CDR3, is KAGVTQTPRYLIKTRGQQVTLSCSPISGHRSVSWYQQTPGQGLQFLFEYFSETQRNKGNFPGRFSGRQFSNSRSEMNVSTLELGDSALYLCASSSVGGTTYNEQFFGPGTRLTVL.

The chain combines TRBV6-5 with TRBJ1-6, with a tentative D call TRBD1 (6 bases). V was clipped by 4 bases and J by 5 bases, with 9 bases between them. The CDR3 covers 14 residues. Germline V gives CDR1 MNHEY, CDR2 SVGAGI. The DNA for the CDR3 is TGTGCCAGCAGTTTTGGACAGAATAATTCACCCCTCCACTTT. Protein product: CASSFGQNNSPLHF.

V is TRBV5-1 and J is TRBJ1-2; D possibly corresponds to TRBD1 (6 bases). Trimming left V 1 base short and J 2 bases short, with 18 bases between. The CDR3 loop spans 17 amino acids. Germline lookup yields CDR1 SGHRS and CDR2 YFSETQ. CDR3 residues: CASSLLPSGQLNYGYTF. The CDR3 nucleotides are TGCGCCAGCAGCTTGTTACCCTCCGGACAGCTAAACTATGGCTACACCTTC.

Only one count was recorded for this clone. The chain couples TRBV18 to TRBJ1-2, with D possibly matching TRBD1 (5 bases). The CDR3 loop spans 14 amino acids. V lost 5 bases and J 2 bases, leaving 12 bases between the germline ends. The germline V gene has CDR1 KGHSH and CDR2 LQKENI. CDR3 nucleotides: TGTGCCAGCTCAGAGTCCCAGGGAAACTATGGCTACACCTTC. Translated, it gives CASSESQGNYGYTF.

The chain joins TRBV6-5 to TRBJ1-1; 10 nucleotides align to TRBD1. Germline lookup yields CDR1 MNHEY and CDR2 SVGAGI. This CDR3 is 14 amino acids long. J gave up 4 bases and V 5 bases, and 4 bases lay outside the gene matches. CDR3 loop: CASSARDRGTEAFF. The CDR3 nucleotides read TGTGCCAGCAGTGCTAGGGACAGGGGCACTGAAGCTTTCTTT.